This T cell receptor beta chain was recorded in a study of graft-versus-host responses after intestinal transplantation. General observations from the study: Allografts of one patient group, those with graft-donor T cell macrochimerism, had high graft-versus-host to host-versus-graft clonal ratios.

Comment on this clone: Its target is not known.

TCRdb keeps only in-frame clones here, not all; method: immunoSEQ multiplex PCR. The data contain 73,000 or so clones, around 91% of them singletons. The receptor comes from a human donor who was the organ donor for an intestinal transplant. Sequenced material: unstimulated CD8+ T cells sorted from spleen or lymph node cells, taken before transplant.

CDR3 bases: TGCGCCAGCAGTGACGGGAACGGACAGGGAAGGGGATATGGTGAAGCTTTCTTT. Translating gives CASSDGNGQGRGYGEAFF. V is TRBV10-2 and J is TRBJ1-1, with TRBD1 matching 8 bases. V shed 3 bases and J 7 bases; nucleotides not matched to a gene: 19. The germline CDR1 and CDR2 sequences are WSHSY and SAAADI. The CDR3 loop spans 18 amino acids.